These T cell receptor beta chains were read from a single sample in a study of blood T cells in healthy people across ages. TCRdb reprocessed the 5' RACE reads with MiXCR, giving one entry per CDR3 protein. The table has 1,500,000 or so distinct CDR3 sequences, 35% to 45% seen once; the top ten hold 4%. The specimen sequenced was blood. These receptors came from a woman younger than 35 in good health. The CDR3 runs from the conserved cysteine through the conserved F or W.

v_call	cdr3_aa
TRBV6-2/TRBV6-3	CASRSLTGTSVIANTGELFF
TRBV20-1	CSARAETKNNEQFF
TRBV7-9	CASSLLGLGGTDTQYF
TRBV28	CASSSLPTGDDLEEQFF
TRBV4-1	CASRGQGPNNSPLHF
TRBV2	CASRTRTRNTEAFF
TRBV7-9	CASSLEQNYNEQYF
TRBV29-1	CSVDPGQASTDTQYF
TRBV12-3/TRBV12-4	CASSRDSYATFAYNEQFF
TRBV15	CATSRERAGGSTDTQYF
TRBV20-1	CSALLAGDTSTDTQYF
TRBV4-3	CASSQGFRSSPYNEQFF
TRBV5-1	CASSLRGRPYEQYF
TRBV6-1	CASSELLLDEQYF
TRBV20-1	CSARVAGGETQYF
TRBV4-1	CASSKLAGSGDTQYF
TRBV5-1	CASSLARPGAGGSTYNEQFF
TRBV5-5	CASSLVGLAKNIQYF
TRBV7-3	CASSPVETSSNEQFF
TRBV12-3/TRBV12-4	CASSLGLSKWEHMNEQFF
TRBV27	CASSVTGGAYGELFF
TRBV6-2/TRBV6-3	CASSYSGTYIPYEQYF
TRBV25-1	CASSESRRGHRTWALYNEQFF
TRBV6-2/TRBV6-3	CASSTTRTSGGSYNEQFF
TRBV20-1	CSARAFGGPNQPQHF
TRBV27	CASRIGGEAFF
TRBV6-2/TRBV6-3	CASSRTDYEQYF
TRBV27	CASGTHSGYNEQFF
TRBV6-2/TRBV6-3	CASSRGGGVSYNEQYF
TRBV29-1	CSGSGARTEAFF
TRBV29-1	CSVVGQGISDRLNEQYF
TRBV27	CASRQGSWNQPQHF
TRBV20-1	CRAGPPGANTEAFF
TRBV20-1	CSARLGLAGNQAEQFF
TRBV6-5	CASSYYTGELFF
TRBV4-3	CASSQDQGGGYGYTF
TRBV2	CASSVPGQPNQPQHF
TRBV9	CASSVVTQGEAFF
TRBV6-6	CASSYGKFDQPQHF
TRBV7-3	CASKRTSGSGNEQYF
TRBV2	CASSEESEETQYF
TRBV7-2	CASSLTSGGLTDTQYF
TRBV25-1	CASLGLATDTQYF
TRBV27	CASSLTSSGYKETQYF
TRBV18	CASSSGSRVTEAFF
TRBV4-1	CASSQSDREVRGEKLFF